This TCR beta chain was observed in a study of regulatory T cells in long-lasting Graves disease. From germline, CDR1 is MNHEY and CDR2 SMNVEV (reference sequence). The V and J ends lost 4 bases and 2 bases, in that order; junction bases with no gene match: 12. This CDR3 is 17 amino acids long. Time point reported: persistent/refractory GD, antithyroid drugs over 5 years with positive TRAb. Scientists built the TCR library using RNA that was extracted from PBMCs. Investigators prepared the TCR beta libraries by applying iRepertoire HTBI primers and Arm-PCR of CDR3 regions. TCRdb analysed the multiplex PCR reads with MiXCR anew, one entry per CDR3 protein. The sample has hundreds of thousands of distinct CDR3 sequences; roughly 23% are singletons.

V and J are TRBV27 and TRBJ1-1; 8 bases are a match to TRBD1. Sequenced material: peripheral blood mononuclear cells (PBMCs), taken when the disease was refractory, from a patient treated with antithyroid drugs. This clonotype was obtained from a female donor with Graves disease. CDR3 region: CASSSRQGWFPNTEAFF. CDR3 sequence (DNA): TGTGCCAGCAGTTCCCGACAGGGGTGGTTTCCAAACACTGAAGCTTTCTTT.